One T cell receptor (beta chain) is described in this entry. Its antigen is still unknown. Libraries were prepared by immunoSEQ multiplex PCR; TCRdb keeps only in-frame clonotypes and omits some of them. The data hold roughly 180,000 clones, with roughly 80% observed a single time. This CDR3 comprises 14 residues. CDR1 is SQVTM and CDR2 is ANQGSEA in the germline V gene. V shed 4 bases and J shed 1 base, with 12 bases lying between them. Separate from the roughly 720-subject first cohort, the approximately 120-subject validation cohort was the one that the donors belonged to. The record originates from a study of cytomegalovirus exposure and HLA in healthy donors. Study-wide results and caveats: Some public TCRs appeared in many individuals, while most sequences were rare.

The chain has TRBV29-1 and TRBJ2-3; a possible D gene is TRBD1 (5 bases). This clonotype originated in a man younger than 30 in good health and CMV-seropositive. Sequenced material: PBMCs. Written as DNA, the CDR3 is TGCAGCGTTGGCTTCGCAGGGCGCACAGATACGCAGTATTTT. It is translated as CSVGFAGRTDTQYF.